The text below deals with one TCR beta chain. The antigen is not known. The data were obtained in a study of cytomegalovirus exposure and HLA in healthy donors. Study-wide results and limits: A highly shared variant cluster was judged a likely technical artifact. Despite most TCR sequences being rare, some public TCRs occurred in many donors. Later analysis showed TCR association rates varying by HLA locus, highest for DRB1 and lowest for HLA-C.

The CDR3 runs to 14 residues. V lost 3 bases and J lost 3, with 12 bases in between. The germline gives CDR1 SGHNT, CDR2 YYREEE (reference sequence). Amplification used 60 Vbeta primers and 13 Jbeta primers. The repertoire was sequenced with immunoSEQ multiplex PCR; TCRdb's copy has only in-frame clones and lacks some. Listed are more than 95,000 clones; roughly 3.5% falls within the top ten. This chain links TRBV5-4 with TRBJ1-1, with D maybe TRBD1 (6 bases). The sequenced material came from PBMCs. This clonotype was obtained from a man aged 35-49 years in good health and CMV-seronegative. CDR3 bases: TGTGCCAGCAGCTGGAGACAGGAGTACACTGAAGCTTTCTTT. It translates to CASSWRQEYTEAFF.